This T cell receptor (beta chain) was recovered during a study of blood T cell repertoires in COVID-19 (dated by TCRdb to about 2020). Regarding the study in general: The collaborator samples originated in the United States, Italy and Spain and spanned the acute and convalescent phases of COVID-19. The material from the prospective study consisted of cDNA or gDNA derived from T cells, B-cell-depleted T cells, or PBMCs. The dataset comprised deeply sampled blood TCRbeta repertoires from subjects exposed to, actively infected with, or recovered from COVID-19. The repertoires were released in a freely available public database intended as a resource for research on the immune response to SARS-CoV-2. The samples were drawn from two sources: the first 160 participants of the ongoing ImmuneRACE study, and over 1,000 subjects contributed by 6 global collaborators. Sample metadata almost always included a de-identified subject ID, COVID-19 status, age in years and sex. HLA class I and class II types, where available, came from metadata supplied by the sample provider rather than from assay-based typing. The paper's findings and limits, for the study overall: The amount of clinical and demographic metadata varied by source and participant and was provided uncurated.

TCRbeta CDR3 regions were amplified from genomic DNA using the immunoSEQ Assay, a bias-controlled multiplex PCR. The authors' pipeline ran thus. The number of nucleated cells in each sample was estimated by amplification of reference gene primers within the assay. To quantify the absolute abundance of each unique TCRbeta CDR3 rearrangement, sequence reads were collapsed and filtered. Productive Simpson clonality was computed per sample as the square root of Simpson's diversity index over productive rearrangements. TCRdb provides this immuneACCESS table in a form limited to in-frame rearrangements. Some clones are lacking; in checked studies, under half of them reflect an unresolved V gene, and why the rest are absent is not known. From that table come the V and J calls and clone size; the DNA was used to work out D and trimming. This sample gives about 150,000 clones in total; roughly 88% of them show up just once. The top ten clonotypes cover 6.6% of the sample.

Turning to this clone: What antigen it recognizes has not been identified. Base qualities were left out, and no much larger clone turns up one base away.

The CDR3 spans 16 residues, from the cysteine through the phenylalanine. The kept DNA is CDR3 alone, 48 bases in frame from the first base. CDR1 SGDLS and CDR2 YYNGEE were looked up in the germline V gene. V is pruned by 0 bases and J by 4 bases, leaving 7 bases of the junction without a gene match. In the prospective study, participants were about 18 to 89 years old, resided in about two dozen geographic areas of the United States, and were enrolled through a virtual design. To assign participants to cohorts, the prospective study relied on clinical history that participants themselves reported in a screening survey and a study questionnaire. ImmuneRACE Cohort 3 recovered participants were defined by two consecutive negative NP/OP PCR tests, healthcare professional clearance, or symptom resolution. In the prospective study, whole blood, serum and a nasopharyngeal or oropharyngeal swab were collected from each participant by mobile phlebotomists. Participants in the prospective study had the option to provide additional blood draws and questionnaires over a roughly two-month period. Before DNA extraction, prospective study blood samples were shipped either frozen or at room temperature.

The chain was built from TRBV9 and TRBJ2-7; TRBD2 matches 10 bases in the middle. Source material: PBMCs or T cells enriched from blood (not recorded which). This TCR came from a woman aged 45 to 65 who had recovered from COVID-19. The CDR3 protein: CASSVGSGGASYEQYF. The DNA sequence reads TGTGCCAGCAGCGTAGGGAGCGGGGGGGCATCTTACGAGCAGTACTTC.